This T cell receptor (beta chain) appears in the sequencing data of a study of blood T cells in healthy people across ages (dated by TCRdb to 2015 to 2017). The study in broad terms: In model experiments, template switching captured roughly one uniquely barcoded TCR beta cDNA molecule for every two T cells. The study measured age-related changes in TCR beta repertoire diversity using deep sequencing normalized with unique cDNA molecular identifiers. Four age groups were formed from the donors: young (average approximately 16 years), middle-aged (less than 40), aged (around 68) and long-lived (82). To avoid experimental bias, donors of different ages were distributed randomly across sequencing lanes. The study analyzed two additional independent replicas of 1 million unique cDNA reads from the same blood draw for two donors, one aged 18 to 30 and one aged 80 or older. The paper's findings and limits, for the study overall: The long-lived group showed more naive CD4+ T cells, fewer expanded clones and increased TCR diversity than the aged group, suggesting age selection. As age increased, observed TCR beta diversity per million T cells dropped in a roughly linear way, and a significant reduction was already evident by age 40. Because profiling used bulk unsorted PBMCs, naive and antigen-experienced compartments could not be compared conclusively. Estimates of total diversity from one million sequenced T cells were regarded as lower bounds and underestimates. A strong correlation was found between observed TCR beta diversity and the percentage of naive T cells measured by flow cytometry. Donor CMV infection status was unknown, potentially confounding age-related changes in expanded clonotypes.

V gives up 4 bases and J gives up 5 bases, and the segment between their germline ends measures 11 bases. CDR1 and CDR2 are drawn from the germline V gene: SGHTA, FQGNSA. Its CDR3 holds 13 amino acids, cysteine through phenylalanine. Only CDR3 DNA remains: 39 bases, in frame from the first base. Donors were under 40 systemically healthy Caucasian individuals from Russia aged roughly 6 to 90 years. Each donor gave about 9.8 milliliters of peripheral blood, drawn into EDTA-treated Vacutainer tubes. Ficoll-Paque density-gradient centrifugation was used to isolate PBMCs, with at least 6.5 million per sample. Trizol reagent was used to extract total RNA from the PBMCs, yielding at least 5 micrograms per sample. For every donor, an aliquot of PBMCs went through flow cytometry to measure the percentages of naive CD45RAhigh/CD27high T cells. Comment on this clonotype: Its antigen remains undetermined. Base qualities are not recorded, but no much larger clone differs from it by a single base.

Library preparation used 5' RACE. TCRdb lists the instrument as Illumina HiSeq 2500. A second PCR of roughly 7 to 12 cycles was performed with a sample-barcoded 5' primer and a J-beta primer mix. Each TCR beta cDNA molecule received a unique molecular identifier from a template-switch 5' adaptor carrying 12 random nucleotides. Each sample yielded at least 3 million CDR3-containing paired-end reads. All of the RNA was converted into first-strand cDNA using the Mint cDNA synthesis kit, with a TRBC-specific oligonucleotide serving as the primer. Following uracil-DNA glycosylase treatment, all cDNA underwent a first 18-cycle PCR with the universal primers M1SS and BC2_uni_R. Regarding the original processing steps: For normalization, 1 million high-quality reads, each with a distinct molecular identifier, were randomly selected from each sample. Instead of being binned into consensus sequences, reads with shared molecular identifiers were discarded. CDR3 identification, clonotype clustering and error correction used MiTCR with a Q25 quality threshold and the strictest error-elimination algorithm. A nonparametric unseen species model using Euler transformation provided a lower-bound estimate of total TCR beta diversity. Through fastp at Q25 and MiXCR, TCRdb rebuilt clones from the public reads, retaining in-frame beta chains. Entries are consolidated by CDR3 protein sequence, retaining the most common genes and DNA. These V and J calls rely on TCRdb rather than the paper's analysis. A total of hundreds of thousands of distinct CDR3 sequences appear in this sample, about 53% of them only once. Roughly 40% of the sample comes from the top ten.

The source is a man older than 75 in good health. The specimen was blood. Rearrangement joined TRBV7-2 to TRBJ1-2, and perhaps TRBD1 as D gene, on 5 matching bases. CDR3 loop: CASSYAGTYGYTF. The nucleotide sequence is TGTGCCAGCAGCTACGCAGGGACGTATGGCTACACCTTC.